Below are 9 T cell receptor beta chains sequenced from a single sample in a study of blood T cell repertoires in COVID-19. Here immunoSEQ multiplex PCR was the method, and the copy in TCRdb shows in-frame clones only, minus some. The sample yields 200,000 to 250,000 clones, around 84% seen once. The sequencing sample was made of peripheral blood. Receptors were obtained from a man aged 45-65 years with acute or convalescent COVID-19.

The chain carries TRBV11-2 and TRBJ2-1; the match to TRBD1 covers 9 bases. Germline trimming cut 7 bases from V and 6 bases from J; bases unmatched to any gene: 7. CDR3 size: 14 residues. CDR1 and CDR2 from the germline V gene are SGHAT and FQNNGV. In DNA form, the CDR3 reads TGTGCCAGCAACAGGGACAGGGCGAGCAATGAGCAGTTCTTC. Translation gives CASNRDRASNEQFF.

This chain links TRBV3-1 (or the pseudogene TRBV3-2) with TRBJ1-6; D is perhaps TRBD1 (6 bases). CDR1 and CDR2 (germline): LGHDT, YNNKEL (reference sequence). The CDR3 has 17 residues. V was trimmed by 3 bases and J by 9 bases, leaving 21 bases between them. CDR3 protein: CASSQGYRAGASSPLHF. The CDR3 DNA reads TGTGCCAGCAGCCAGGGATATAGGGCGGGGGCCTCTTCACCCCTCCACTTT.

V is TRBV6-5 and J is TRBJ1-1, with 8 bases lining up with TRBD1. Germline V gene lookup returns CDR1 MNHEY and CDR2 SVGAGI. After removal of 6 bases from V and 1 base from J, the junction contained 7 bases not matched to a gene. The length of the CDR3 is 15 residues. The CDR3 reads CASRRTGSGNTEAFF. Here the CDR3 DNA reads TGTGCCAGCAGGAGGACAGGGAGTGGGAACACTGAAGCTTTCTTT.

This chain links TRBV9 with TRBJ2-5; D is undetermined. In germline, CDR1 is SGDLS, CDR2 YYNGEE. The CDR3 is made up of 14 amino acids. The V end lost 2 bases, the J end lost 0 bases, and 8 bases lay between the germline ends. CDR3 loop: CASSVRSDQETQYF. Written as DNA, the CDR3 is TGTGCCAGCAGCGTGAGGTCGGACCAAGAGACCCAGTACTTC.

The chain is built from TRBV4-1 and TRBJ2-3; maybe TRBD1 (7 bases). The CDR3 runs to 17 residues. Trimming took 0 bases from V and 2 from J, leaving 15 bases between them. Germline loops: CDR1 MGHRA, CDR2 YSYEKL. The CDR3 coding sequence is TGCGCCAGCAGCCAAGATCGGAGGGGGCGAATCACAGATACGCAGTATTTT. Its translation: CASSQDRRGRITDTQYF.

The V and J genes are TRBV5-5 and TRBJ1-5; possible D gene TRBD1, 5 bases. The CDR3 covers 16 residues. Germline CDR1 is SGHKS and CDR2 is YYEKEE (reference sequence). Trimming took off 4 bases at V and 10 bases at J, with 24 bases between the two ends. The DNA for the CDR3 is TGTGCCAGCAGCGCCCAGGGCGCCCCCTCGTATTACCCCCAGCATTTT. It translates to CASSAQGAPSYYPQHF.

The chain uses TRBV18 and TRBJ1-6, with 7 positions matching TRBD1. The germline V gene encodes CDR1 KGHSH and CDR2 LQKENI. The CDR3 consists of 14 residues. V lost 3 bases, J lost 7 bases, and 3 bases stayed unmatched. The CDR3 DNA reads TGTGCCAGCTCACCCCGGGACAGAAATTCACCCCTCCACTTT. Its translation: CASSPRDRNSPLHF.

The chain recombines TRBV19 with TRBJ2-4; TRBD1 is a possible D gene (6 bases). Germline lookup yields CDR1 LNHDA and CDR2 SQIVND (reference sequence). The CDR3 contains 16 residues. The ends were cut back, 7 bases at V and 3 bases at J, with 19 bases in the middle. CDR3 loop: CASIGDVWGRKNIQYF. In nucleotides, the CDR3 is TGTGCCAGTATCGGGGATGTATGGGGGCGCAAAAACATTCAGTACTTC.

The chain couples TRBV10-3 to TRBJ2-5; D not resolved. In germline, CDR1 is ENHRY, CDR2 SYGVKD. Trimming took off 10 bases at V and 3 bases at J, with 9 bases between the two ends. The CDR3 is 11 residues long. The DNA of the CDR3 is TGTGCCACAGGCAGTGAAGAGACCCAGTACTTC. This sequence encodes CATGSEETQYF.